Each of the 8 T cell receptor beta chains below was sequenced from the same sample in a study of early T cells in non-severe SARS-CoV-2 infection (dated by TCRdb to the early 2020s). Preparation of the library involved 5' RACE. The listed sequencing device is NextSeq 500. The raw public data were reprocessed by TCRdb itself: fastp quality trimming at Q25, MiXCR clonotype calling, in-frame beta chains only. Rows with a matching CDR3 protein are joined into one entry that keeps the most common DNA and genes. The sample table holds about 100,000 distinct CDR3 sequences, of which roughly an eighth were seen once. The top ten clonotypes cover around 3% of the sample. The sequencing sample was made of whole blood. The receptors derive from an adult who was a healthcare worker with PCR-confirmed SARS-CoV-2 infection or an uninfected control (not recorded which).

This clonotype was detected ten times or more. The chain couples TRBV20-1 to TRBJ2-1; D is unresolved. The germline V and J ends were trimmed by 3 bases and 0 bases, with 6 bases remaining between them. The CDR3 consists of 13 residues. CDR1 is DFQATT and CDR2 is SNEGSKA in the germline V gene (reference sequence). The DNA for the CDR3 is TGCAGTGCTAGTCCTAGCTCCTACAATGAGCAGTTCTTC. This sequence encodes CSASPSSYNEQFF.

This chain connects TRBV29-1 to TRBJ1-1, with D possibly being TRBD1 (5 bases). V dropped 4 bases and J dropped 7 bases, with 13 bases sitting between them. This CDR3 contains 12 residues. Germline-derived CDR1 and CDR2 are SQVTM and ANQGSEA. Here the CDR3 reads CSVAGGAGEAFF. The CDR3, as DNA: TGCAGCGTTGCTGGAGGGGCTGGTGAAGCTTTCTTT.

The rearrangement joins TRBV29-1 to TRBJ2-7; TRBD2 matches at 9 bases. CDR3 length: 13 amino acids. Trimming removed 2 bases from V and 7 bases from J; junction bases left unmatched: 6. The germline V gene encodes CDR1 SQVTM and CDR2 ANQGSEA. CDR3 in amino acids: CSVELAGRREQYF. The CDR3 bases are TGCAGCGTTGAACTAGCGGGAAGGCGGGAGCAGTACTTC.

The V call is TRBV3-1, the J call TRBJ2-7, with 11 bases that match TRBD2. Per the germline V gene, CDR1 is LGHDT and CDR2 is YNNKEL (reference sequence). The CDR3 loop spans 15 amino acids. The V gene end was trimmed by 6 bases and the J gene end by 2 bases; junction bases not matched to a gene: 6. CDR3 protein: CASSRGLAGPYEQYF. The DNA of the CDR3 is TGTGCCAGCAGTCGAGGACTAGCGGGTCCCTACGAGCAGTACTTC.

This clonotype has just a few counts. The CDR3 DNA is TGTGCCAGCAGCTGGACTCCGCAGAACACTGAAGCTTTCTTT. Translation gives CASSWTPQNTEAFF. V is TRBV7-3 and J is TRBJ1-1; no clear D. Trimming stripped 4 bases from V and 1 base from J, with 10 bases between. Germline V gives CDR1 SGHTA, CDR2 FQGTGA. The CDR3 contains 14 residues.

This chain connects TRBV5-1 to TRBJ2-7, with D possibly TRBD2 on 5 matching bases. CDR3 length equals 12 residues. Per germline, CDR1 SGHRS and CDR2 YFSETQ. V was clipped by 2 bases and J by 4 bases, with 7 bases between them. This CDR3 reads CASSLLDYEQYF. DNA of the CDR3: TGCGCCAGCAGCTTACTAGATTACGAGCAGTACTTC.

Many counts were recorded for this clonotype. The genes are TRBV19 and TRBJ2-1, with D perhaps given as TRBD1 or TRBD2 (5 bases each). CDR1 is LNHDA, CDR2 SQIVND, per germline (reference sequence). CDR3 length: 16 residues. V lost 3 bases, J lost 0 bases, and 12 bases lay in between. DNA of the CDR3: TGTGCCAGTAGTATCAAGGGACCCACCTCCTACAATGAGCAGTTCTTC. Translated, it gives CASSIKGPTSYNEQFF.

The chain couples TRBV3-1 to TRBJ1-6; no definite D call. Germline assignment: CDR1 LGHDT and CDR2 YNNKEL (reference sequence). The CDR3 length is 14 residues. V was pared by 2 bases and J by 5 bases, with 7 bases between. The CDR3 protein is CASSQRLDNSPLHF. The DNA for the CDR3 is TGTGCCAGCAGCCAACGGTTGGATAATTCACCCCTCCACTTT.